Each of the 13 T cell receptor beta chains below was sequenced from the same sample in a study of CD8 T cells in Susac syndrome (dated by TCRdb to about 2019). Preparation of the library involved the immunoSEQ multiplex PCR assay. RNA was extracted using the RNeasy kit, and roughly 0.45 to 1 microgram was reverse transcribed with random hexamers. The public reads were run again by TCRdb, first through fastp at Q25 and then through MiXCR, and only productive beta chains were kept. Rows with a matching CDR3 protein are joined into one entry that keeps the most common DNA and genes. The sample yields roughly 150,000 distinct CDR3 sequences; 85% to 95% were counted once. Roughly 0.2% of the sample is in the top ten clones. Specimen: CD8+ T cells from PBMCs. The receptor source for this set is a human donor with multiple sclerosis.

The chain employs TRBV2 and TRBJ2-1; D call uncertain. Germline V CDR1 and CDR2: SNHLY, FYNNEI. V lost 5 bases and J 5 bases, leaving 16 bases between the germline ends. The CDR3 has 15 amino acids. The CDR3 loop is CASSSTWLGDNEQFF. The CDR3, as DNA: TGTGCCAGCAGTTCCACGTGGCTAGGAGACAATGAGCAGTTCTTC.

The V and J genes are TRBV27 and TRBJ1-5, with a weak D call TRBD1 (5 bases). Germline V gives CDR1 MNHEY, CDR2 SMNVEV (reference sequence). The V gene lost 2 bases and the J gene lost 7 bases, with 9 bases spanning the gap. The CDR3 consists of 13 residues. The DNA of the CDR3 is TGTGCCAGCAGTTTAACGGGACGACAGCCCCAGCATTTT. It yields the protein CASSLTGRQPQHF.

This clonotype was observed a single time. The chain couples TRBV29-1 to TRBJ2-1, with TRBD2 identical over 11 bases. The CDR3 extends over 15 amino acids. After removal of 1 base from V and 3 bases from J, the junction contained 2 bases not matched to a gene. Per germline, CDR1 SQVTM and CDR2 ANQGSEA. The CDR3 region is CSVEGGTSGYNEQFF. CDR3 nucleotide sequence: TGCAGCGTTGAAGGAGGGACTAGCGGCTACAATGAGCAGTTCTTC.

V is TRBV20-1 and J is TRBJ1-2; weak D call: TRBD1 (5 bases). The length of the CDR3 is 13 residues. Germline CDR1 DFQATT, CDR2 SNEGSKA (reference sequence). The V gene lost 6 bases and the J gene lost 6 bases, with 17 bases spanning the gap. CDR3: CSAPGPRENGYTF. The CDR3 DNA reads as TGCAGTGCCCCGGGCCCCAGGGAGAATGGCTACACCTTC.

This clonotype appeared a single time. The J gene is TRBJ2-5, the V gene TRBV14, with 7 nucleotides matching TRBD1. The CDR3 loop spans 14 amino acids. Germline CDR1 and CDR2: SGHDN and FVKESK. The V and J ends lost 4 bases and 2 bases, in that order; junction bases with no gene match: 4. The CDR3 DNA reads as TGTGCCAGCAGCCGACAGGGTATACAAGAGACCCAGTACTTC. Its protein product is CASSRQGIQETQYF.

V and J are TRBV30 and TRBJ2-2, with 10 bases fitting TRBD2. CDR3 length equals 15 residues. Unmatched junction bases numbered 5, after V lost 1 base and J lost 6 bases. Germline CDR1 GTSNPN, CDR2 SVGIG (reference sequence). The CDR3 DNA sequence: TGTGCCTGGAGTGGAGCGGGGGGGCAACCCGGGGAGCTGTTTTTT. It specifies CAWSGAGGQPGELFF.

The chain uses TRBV14 and TRBJ2-7; tentatively, D is TRBD2 (6 bases). Looked up from germline, CDR1 is SGHDN and CDR2 is FVKESK. The CDR3 has 15 residues. The germline V and J ends were trimmed by 1 base and 0 bases, with 10 bases remaining between them. CDR3 in amino acids: CASSQGRGSSYEQYF. CDR3 DNA: TGTGCCAGCAGCCAAGGGCGGGGAAGCTCCTACGAGCAGTACTTC. Full variable domain (outside the CDR3, taken from reference TRBV14 and TRBJ2-7): EAGVTQFPSHSVIEKGQTVTLRCDPISGHDNLYWYRRVMGKEIKFLLHFVKESKQDESGMPNNRFLAERTGGTYSTLKVQPAELEDSGVYFCASSQGRGSSYEQYFGPGTRLTVT.

This chain links TRBV29-1 with TRBJ2-6; either TRBD1 or TRBD2 may fit D (5 bases each). CDR3 length equals 13 residues. The V gene's germline CDR1 is SQVTM and CDR2 ANQGSEA. The V and J ends lost 4 bases and 4 bases respectively, with 8 bases between them. The CDR3 sequence: CSVVGTGANVLTF. CDR3 nucleotide sequence: TGCAGCGTTGTAGGGACGGGGGCCAACGTCCTGACTTTC.

The rearrangement uses TRBV4-3 and TRBJ2-2; 8 nucleotides agree with TRBD1. The CDR3 totals 16 residues. V lost 0 bases and J lost 6; bases outside the gene matches: 6. Germline CDR1 reads LGHNA; CDR2 reads YSLEER. The CDR3 nucleotides read TGCGCCAGCAGCCAAGAAGTCCAGGGGGCGCCCGGGGAGCTGTTTTTT. It yields the protein CASSQEVQGAPGELFF.

The chain links TRBV20-1 to TRBJ2-1; D unresolved. Trimming left V 5 bases short and J 0 bases short, with 11 bases between. The CDR3 sequence is 14 residues long. Germline lookup yields CDR1 DFQATT and CDR2 SNEGSKA (reference sequence). The CDR3 protein is CSAPGGASYNEQFF. The CDR3, as DNA: TGCAGTGCTCCCGGTGGCGCCTCCTACAATGAGCAGTTCTTC.

The V and J genes are TRBV3-1 and TRBJ1-1; 9 bases agree with TRBD1. The ends lost 4 bases at V and 6 bases at J; junction bases unmatched: 9. The germline gives CDR1 LGHDT, CDR2 YNNKEL (reference sequence). The CDR3 extends over 15 amino acids. CDR3 residues: CASSPRTTGGPEAFF. The CDR3 DNA reads TGTGCCAGCAGCCCCCGTACCACAGGGGGCCCTGAAGCTTTCTTT.

The chain carries TRBV20-1 and TRBJ1-1; D remains unclear. Germline CDR1 reads DFQATT; CDR2 reads SNEGSKA (reference sequence). Deletions cut 1 base from V and 1 base from J, with 16 bases between. This CDR3 spans 16 amino acids. DNA for the CDR3: TGCAGTGCTAGAGGTATCCCTCAGGTGGGGAACACTGAAGCTTTCTTT. The encoded protein is CSARGIPQVGNTEAFF.

CDR3 nucleotide sequence: TGTGCCAGCAGCTTGAAGACGGGAAACTACGAGCAGTACTTC. This codes for CASSLKTGNYEQYF. The rearrangement joins TRBV11-2 to TRBJ2-7, with D possibly being TRBD2 (5 bases). The CDR3 has 14 amino acids. Between the trimmed V and J ends, which lost 3 bases and 3 bases, there was a span of 12 bases. The germline gives CDR1 SGHAT, CDR2 FQNNGV.